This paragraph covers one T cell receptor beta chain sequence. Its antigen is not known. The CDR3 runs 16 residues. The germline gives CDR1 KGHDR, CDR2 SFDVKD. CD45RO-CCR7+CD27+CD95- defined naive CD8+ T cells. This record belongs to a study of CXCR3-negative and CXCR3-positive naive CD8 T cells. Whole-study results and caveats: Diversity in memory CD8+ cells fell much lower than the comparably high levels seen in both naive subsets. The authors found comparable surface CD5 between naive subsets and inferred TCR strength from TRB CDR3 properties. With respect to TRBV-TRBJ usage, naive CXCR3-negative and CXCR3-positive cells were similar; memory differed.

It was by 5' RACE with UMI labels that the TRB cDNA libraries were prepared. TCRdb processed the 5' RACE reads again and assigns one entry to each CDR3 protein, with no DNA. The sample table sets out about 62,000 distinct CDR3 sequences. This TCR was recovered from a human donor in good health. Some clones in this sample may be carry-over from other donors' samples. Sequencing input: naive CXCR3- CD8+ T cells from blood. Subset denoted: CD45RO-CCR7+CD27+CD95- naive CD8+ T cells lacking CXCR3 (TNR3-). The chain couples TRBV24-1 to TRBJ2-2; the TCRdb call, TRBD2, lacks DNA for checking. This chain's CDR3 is CATSDILAEDTGELFF.